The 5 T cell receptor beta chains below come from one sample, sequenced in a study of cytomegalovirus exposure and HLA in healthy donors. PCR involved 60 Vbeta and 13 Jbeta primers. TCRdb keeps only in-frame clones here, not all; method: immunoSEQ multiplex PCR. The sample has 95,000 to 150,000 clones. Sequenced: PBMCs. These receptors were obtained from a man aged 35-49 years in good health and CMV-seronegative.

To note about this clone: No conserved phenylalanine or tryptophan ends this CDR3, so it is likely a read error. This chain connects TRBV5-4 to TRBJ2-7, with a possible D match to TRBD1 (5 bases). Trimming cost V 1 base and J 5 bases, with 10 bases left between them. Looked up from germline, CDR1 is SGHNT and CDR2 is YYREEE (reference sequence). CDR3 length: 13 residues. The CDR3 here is CASSLQGTDEQYL. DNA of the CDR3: TGTGCCAGCAGCTTGCAGGGAACGGACGAGCAGTACCTC.

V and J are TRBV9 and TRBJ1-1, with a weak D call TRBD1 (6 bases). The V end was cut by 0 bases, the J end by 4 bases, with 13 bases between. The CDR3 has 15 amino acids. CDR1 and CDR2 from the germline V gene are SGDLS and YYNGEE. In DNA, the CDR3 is TGTGCCAGCAGCGTAGTTGTGGGGGCGGGCACTGAAGCTTTCTTT. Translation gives CASSVVVGAGTEAFF.

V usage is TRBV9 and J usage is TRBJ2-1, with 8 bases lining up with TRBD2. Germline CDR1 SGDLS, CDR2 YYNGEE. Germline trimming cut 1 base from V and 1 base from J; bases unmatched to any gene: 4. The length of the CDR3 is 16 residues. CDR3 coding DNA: TGTGCCAGCAGCGTAAGCGGGAGAGTATCCTACAATGAGCAGTTCTTC. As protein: CASSVSGRVSYNEQFF.

CDR3 sequence reads: CASSFLAGGISGELFF. In DNA, the CDR3 is TGTGCCAGCAGTTTCCTAGCGGGAGGAATCTCTGGGGAGCTGTTTTTT. The V and J genes are TRBV6-5 and TRBJ2-2, with 11 bases fitting TRBD2. The CDR3 runs 16 residues. The germline V gene encodes CDR1 MNHEY and CDR2 SVGAGI. V lost 4 bases, J lost 8 bases, and 9 bases stayed unmatched.

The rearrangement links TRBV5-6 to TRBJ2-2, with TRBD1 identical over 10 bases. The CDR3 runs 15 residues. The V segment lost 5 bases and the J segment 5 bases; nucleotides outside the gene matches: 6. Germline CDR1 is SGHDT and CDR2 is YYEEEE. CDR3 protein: CASSDRGRPTGELFF. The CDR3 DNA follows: TGTGCCAGCAGTGACAGGGGGCGGCCAACCGGGGAGCTGTTTTTT.